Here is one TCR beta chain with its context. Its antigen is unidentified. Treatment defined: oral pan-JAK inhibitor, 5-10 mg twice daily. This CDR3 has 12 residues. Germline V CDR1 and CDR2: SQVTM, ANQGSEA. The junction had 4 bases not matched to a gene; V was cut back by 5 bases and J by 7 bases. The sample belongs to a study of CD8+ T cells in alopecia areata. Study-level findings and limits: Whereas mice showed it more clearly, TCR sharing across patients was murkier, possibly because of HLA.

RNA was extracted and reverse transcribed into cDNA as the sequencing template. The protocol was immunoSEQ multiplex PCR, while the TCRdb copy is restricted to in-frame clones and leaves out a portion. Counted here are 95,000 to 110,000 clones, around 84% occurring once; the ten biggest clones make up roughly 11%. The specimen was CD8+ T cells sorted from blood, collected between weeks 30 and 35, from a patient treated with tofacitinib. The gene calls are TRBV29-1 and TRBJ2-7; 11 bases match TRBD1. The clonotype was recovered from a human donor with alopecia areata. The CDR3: CSVPGQGDEQYF. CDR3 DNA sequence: TGCAGCGTTCCGGGACAGGGGGATGAGCAGTACTTC.